The clone carrying this T cell receptor beta chain was recorded many times. The antigen is not known. Measured with immunoSEQ multiplex PCR; TCRdb has only the in-frame clones, and not every one. The sample lists 75,000 to 100,000 clones, more than 70% occurring once. CDR1 is MNHEY, CDR2 SVGAGI, per germline. V was pared by 2 bases and J by 0 bases, with 7 bases between. The CDR3 extends over 15 amino acids. The sample is drawn from a study of Ad26.COV2.S vaccination and SARS-CoV-2 variants. Findings of the study overall: Vaccine recipients had higher spike-specific TCR breadth than placebo recipients. There was reportedly substantial breadth in spike-specific CD8+ and CD4+ T cell responses after vaccination.

Here the sequenced sample was peripheral blood, taken after recovery from COVID-19. This TCR derives from a human donor who had recovered from COVID-19. V gene TRBV6-5 combines with J gene TRBJ1-4; D is possibly TRBD1 (5 bases). CDR3 nucleotide sequence: TGTGCCAGCAGTTACGGGGGAGCAACTAATGAAAAACTGTTTTTT. It yields the protein CASSYGGATNEKLFF.